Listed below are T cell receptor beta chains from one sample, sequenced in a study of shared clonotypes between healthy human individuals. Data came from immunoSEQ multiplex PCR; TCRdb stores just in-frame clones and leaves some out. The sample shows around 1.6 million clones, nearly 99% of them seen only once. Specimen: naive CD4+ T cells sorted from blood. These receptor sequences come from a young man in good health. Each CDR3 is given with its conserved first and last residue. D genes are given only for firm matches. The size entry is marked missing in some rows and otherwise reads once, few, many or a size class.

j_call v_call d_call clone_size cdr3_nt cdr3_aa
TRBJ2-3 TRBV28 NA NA TGTGCCAGCAGTTTATTTTCCCTCCGGGACCACACAGATACGCAGTATTTT CASSLFSLRDHTDTQYF
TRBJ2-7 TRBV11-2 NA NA TGTGCCAGCAGAATACCGGGACGCAAATCCTACGAGCAGTACTTC CASRIPGRKSYEQYF
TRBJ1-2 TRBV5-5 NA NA TGTGCCAGCAGCAGGGACAATGGCTACACCTTC CASSRDNGYTF
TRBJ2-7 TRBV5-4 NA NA TGTGCCAGCAGCTTGGAGGCGGCGGACGTCTCTTACGAGCAGTACTTC CASSLEAADVSYEQYF
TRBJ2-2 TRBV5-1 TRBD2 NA TGCGCCAGCAGCCAACTAGCGGGAGATGCCGGGGAGCTGTTTTTT CASSQLAGDAGELFF
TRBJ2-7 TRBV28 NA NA TGTGCCAGCAATTCCGACAGCGAGGGCTCCTACGAGCAGTACTTC CASNSDSEGSYEQYF
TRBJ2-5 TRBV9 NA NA TGTGCCAGCAGCGGGCTAGCAAAGACCCAGTACTTC CASSGLAKTQYF
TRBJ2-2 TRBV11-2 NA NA TGTGCCAGCAGCTTATCCGGGACCTCAACTCCGTTGACCGGGGAGCTGTTTTTT CASSLSGTSTPLTGELFF
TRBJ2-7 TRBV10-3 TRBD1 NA TGTGCCAACTCCGGGACAGGGGGCTACGAGCAGTACTTC CANSGTGGYEQYF
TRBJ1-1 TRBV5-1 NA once TGCGCCAGCAGCTCACGTCCAGGGACTGAAGCTTTCTTT CASSSRPGTEAFF
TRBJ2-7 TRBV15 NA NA TGTGCCACCAGCAGTGACGTCAGGCGGGGCTCCTACGAGCAGTACTTC CATSSDVRRGSYEQYF
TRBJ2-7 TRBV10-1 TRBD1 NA TGCGCCAGGAAACAGGGGGTAATAGCGAACTCCTACGAGCAGTACTTC CARKQGVIANSYEQYF
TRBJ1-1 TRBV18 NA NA TGTGCCAGCTCACCAACACCGTCGATTAACACTGAAGCTTTCTTT CASSPTPSINTEAFF
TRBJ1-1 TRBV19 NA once TGTGCCAGTAGCAAACTCGCGGGGAACACTGAAGCTTTCTTT CASSKLAGNTEAFF
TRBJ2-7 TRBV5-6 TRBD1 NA TGTGCCAGCAGCGTCCCGGGACAGGGAACGGCCTACGAGCAGTACTTC CASSVPGQGTAYEQYF
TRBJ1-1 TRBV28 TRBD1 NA TGTGCCAGCAGAAGACAGGGAGACACTGAAGCTTTCTTT CASRRQGDTEAFF
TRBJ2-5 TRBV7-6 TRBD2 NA TGTGCCAGCAGCTTCAAGCGGGAAGTGGAGACCCAGTACTTC CASSFKREVETQYF
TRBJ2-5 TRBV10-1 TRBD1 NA TGCGCCAGCAGTACCGGGACAGTAAAAGAGACCCAGTACTTC CASSTGTVKETQYF
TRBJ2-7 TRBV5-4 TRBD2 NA TGTGCCAGCAGCTCGTACGAAGCGGGACGGTCCTACGAGCAGTACTTC CASSSYEAGRSYEQYF
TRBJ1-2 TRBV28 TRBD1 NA TGTGCCAGCAGTCCCGAGCGCAGGGGGCATGGCTACACCTTC CASSPERRGHGYTF
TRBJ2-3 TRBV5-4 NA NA TGTGCCTACAGCGCCCCCGGGGTTCACGGCACAGATACGCAGTATTTT CAYSAPGVHGTDTQYF
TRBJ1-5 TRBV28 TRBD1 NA TGTGCCAGCAGATGGACAGGGGTCAATCAGCCCCAGCATTTT CASRWTGVNQPQHF
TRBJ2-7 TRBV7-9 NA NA TGTGCCAGCAGCTTGACGCTGGCATTCGGATCCTACGAGCAGTACTTC CASSLTLAFGSYEQYF
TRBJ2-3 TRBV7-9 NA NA TGTGCCAGCAGCTTAACGGGGCAGACCACAGATACGCAGTATTTT CASSLTGQTTDTQYF
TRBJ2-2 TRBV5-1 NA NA TGCGCCAGCAGCGCACAGGGTAACACCGGGGAGCTGTTTTTT CASSAQGNTGELFF
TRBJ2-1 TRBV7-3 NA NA TGTGCCAGCAGCTTCGGACCCTACAATGAGCAGTTCTTC CASSFGPYNEQFF
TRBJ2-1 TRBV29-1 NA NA TGCAGCGCCCCCCGGGAAGAGGCCGGGGAGTTCTTC CSAPREEAGEFF
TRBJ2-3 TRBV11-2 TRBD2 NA TGTGCCAGCAGCTTAAGGGTGGGAGGGAATACGCAGTATTTT CASSLRVGGNTQYF
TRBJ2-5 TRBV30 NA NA TGTGCCTGGAGTGTTCGGAGGGGCGAGACCCAGTACTTC CAWSVRRGETQYF
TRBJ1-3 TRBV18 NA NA TGTGCCAGCTCACCCCTCAGGGATGGAAACACCATATATTTT CASSPLRDGNTIYF
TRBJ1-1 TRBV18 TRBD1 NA TGTGCCAGCTCACCACTCGACAGGGGAGGCACTGAAGCTTTCTTT CASSPLDRGGTEAFF
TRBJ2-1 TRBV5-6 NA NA TGTGCCAGCAGCTTGCTAGGGAACAATGAGCAGTTCTTC CASSLLGNNEQFF
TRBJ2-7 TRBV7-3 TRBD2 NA TGTGCCAGCAGCCGGGAGGGGGATGGAGAGCAGTACTTC CASSREGDGEQYF
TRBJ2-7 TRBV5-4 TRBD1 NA TGTGCCAGCAGCCCCCGGGCGTCCGGGGACAGCATATACGAGCAGTACTTC CASSPRASGDSIYEQYF
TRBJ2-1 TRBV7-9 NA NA TGTGCCAGCAGCTTAGTCAGGCACGAAAAAGATGAGCAGTTCTTC CASSLVRHEKDEQFF
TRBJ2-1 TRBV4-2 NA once TGTGCCAGCAGCCAAGACAGGGGCGCTAGCTCCTACAATGAGCAGTTCTTC CASSQDRGASSYNEQFF
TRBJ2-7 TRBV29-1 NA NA TGCAGCGTTGACGGCGATCAGGGGAGCTACGAGCAGTACTTC CSVDGDQGSYEQYF
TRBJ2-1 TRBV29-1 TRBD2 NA TGCAGCGTCTCCTCTACTAGCGGGAGCTACAATGAGCAGTTCTTC CSVSSTSGSYNEQFF
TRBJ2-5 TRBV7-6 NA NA TGTGCCAGCAGCCCCATTCGGGGAGAGACCCAGTACTTC CASSPIRGETQYF
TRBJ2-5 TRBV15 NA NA TGTGCCACCAGCAGAGATGGGCCGAGGGGAGGAGAGACCCAGTACTTC CATSRDGPRGGETQYF
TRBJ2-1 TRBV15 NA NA TGTGCCACCAGCAGTATTATGACGGAGCTGTTCTTC CATSSIMTELFF
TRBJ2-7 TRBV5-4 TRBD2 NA TGTGCCAGCAGCTTGGATTCTAGCGGGCCCTCCTCCTACGAGCAGTACTTC CASSLDSSGPSSYEQYF